The next 13 T cell receptor beta chains were all read from a single sample in a study of cytomegalovirus exposure and HLA in healthy donors. It was with 60 Vbeta and 13 Jbeta primers that the PCR ran. Libraries were prepared by immunoSEQ multiplex PCR; TCRdb keeps only in-frame clonotypes and omits some of them. The listing records 100,000 to 150,000 clones. Sequences were obtained from PBMCs. The receptors were sampled from a woman between 40 and 55 years old in good health and CMV-seropositive.

V usage is TRBV28 and J usage is TRBJ1-2; the D is unclear. CDR1 is MDHEN, CDR2 SYDVKM, per germline. Trimming removed 5 bases at V and 9 bases at J, with 16 bases between. The CDR3 totals 13 residues. In nucleotides, the CDR3 is TGTGCCAGCAGTCCCCCGGACTTGACTAGCTACACCTTC. This codes for CASSPPDLTSYTF.

The chain employs TRBV29-1 and TRBJ1-2, with 7 bases that match TRBD1. The CDR3 is 12 residues long. The germline gives CDR1 SQVTM, CDR2 ANQGSEA. V shed 0 bases, J shed 8 bases, and the junction held 3 bases outside the gene matches. CDR3 coding DNA: TGCAGCGTTGAAGAGGGGGACAGCGGCTACACCTTC. Residues: CSVEEGDSGYTF.

J is TRBJ1-1 and V is TRBV7-9; 7 bases line up with TRBD1. Germline V gene sequence: CDR1 SEHNR, CDR2 FQNEAQ (reference sequence). The CDR3 loop spans 13 amino acids. V lost 3 bases and J lost 3; bases outside the gene matches: 1. CDR3 bases: TGTGCCAGCAGCTTCGGGACAGACACTGAAGCTTTCTTT. This sequence encodes CASSFGTDTEAFF.

The CDR3, as DNA: TGTGCCAGTAGTCGCAACTCTTTCAACACCGGGGAGCTGTTTTTT. This encodes CASSRNSFNTGELFF. The gene calls are TRBV19 and TRBJ2-2, with D unclear. V was cut by 5 bases and J by 2 bases, with 12 bases left in between. In germline, CDR1 is LNHDA, CDR2 SQIVND (reference sequence). The CDR3 is 15 amino acids.

This chain links TRBV7-9 with TRBJ1-5; 9 positions match TRBD1. The CDR3 sequence is 16 residues long. The V segment lost 5 bases and the J segment 1 base; nucleotides outside the gene matches: 6. Germline CDR1 is SEHNR and CDR2 is FQNEAQ (reference sequence). CDR3 in DNA: TGTGCCAGCAGCCGCTACAGGGGGCACAGCAATCAGCCCCAGCATTTT. Encoded protein: CASSRYRGHSNQPQHF.

The chain recombines TRBV6-6 with TRBJ2-1, with 9 bases that match TRBD2. This CDR3 has 15 residues. Per germline, CDR1 MNHNY and CDR2 SVGAGI (reference sequence). V gave up 1 base and J gave up 4 bases; unmatched junction bases: 2. Written as DNA, the CDR3 is TGTGCCAGCAGTTACTTAGCGGGAGTGTACAATGAGCAGTTCTTC. It encodes CASSYLAGVYNEQFF.

The chain employs TRBV27 and TRBJ2-7, with 9 bases matching TRBD2. The junction had 7 bases not matched to a gene; V was cut back by 3 bases and J by 4 bases. The CDR3 is 15 amino acids. Germline V gene sequence: CDR1 MNHEY, CDR2 SMNVEV (reference sequence). CDR3 sequence (DNA): TGTGCCAGCAGTTTGCGGGAGGGACTAGGGTACGAGCAGTACTTC. It yields the protein CASSLREGLGYEQYF.

The V gene is TRBV5-1, the J gene TRBJ2-2; D perhaps matches TRBD2 (5 bases). Germline loops: CDR1 SGHRS, CDR2 YFSETQ. V gave up 1 base and J gave up 5 bases, with 21 bases separating them. The CDR3 is made up of 18 amino acids. CDR3: CASSLNVSPGSGTGELFF. The CDR3 nucleotides read TGCGCCAGCAGCTTGAATGTTAGTCCGGGATCGGGGACCGGGGAGCTGTTTTTT.

This sequence joins TRBV4-3 and TRBJ2-7, with 10 bases that match TRBD2. Per the germline V gene, CDR1 is LGHNA and CDR2 is YSLEER. Germline trimming cut 1 base from V and 2 bases from J; bases unmatched to any gene: 2. The CDR3 is 15 residues long. As DNA, the CDR3 is TGCGCCAGCAGCCAAGGCACTAGCGGGACCTACGAGCAGTACTTC. Encoded protein: CASSQGTSGTYEQYF.

The chain combines TRBV19 with TRBJ2-1; D remains ambiguous. CDR3 size: 14 residues. Germline V gives CDR1 LNHDA, CDR2 SQIVND (reference sequence). Trimming took off 1 base at V and 9 bases at J, with 13 bases between the two ends. Here the CDR3 reads CASSIGSRSGEQFF. CDR3 sequence (DNA): TGTGCCAGTAGTATAGGTTCGAGGAGTGGTGAGCAGTTCTTC. The variable domain in full, completed from reference TRBV19 and TRBJ2-1, reads DGGITQSPKYLFRKEGQNVTLSCEQNLNHDAMYWYRQDPGQGLRLIYYSQIVNDFQKGDIAEGYSVSREKKESFPLTVTSAQKNPTAFYLCASSIGSRSGEQFFGPGTRLTVL.

The chain couples TRBV5-4 to TRBJ2-1; perhaps TRBD2 as D (5 bases). The V end lost 4 bases, the J end lost 9 bases, and 11 bases lay between the germline ends. Germline values: CDR1 SGHNT, CDR2 YYREEE (reference sequence). The length of the CDR3 is 12 residues. CDR3 in DNA: TGTGCCAGCAGCCCCCCTCGGGGTGAGCAGTTCTTC. It yields the protein CASSPPRGEQFF. Using reference TRBV5-4 and TRBJ2-1 for the parts outside the CDR3, the full variable domain is ETGVTQSPTHLIKTRGQQVTLRCSSQSGHNTVSWYQQALGQGPQFIFQYYREEENGRGNFPPRFSGLQFPNYSSELNVNALELDDSALYLCASSPPRGEQFFGPGTRLTVL.

The V gene is TRBV28, the J gene TRBJ2-1; 7 nucleotides align to TRBD1. Trimming took 5 bases from V and 3 from J; bases not matched to a gene: 7. There are 15 residues in the CDR3. In germline, CDR1 is MDHEN, CDR2 SYDVKM. The CDR3, as DNA: TGTGCCAGCAGTCTCCCCCACAGGGGCTACAATGAGCAGTTCTTC. This encodes CASSLPHRGYNEQFF.

This chain links TRBV5-6 with TRBJ2-1; the D is unclear. The CDR3 contains 12 residues. V was pared by 2 bases and J by 4 bases, with 4 bases between. The germline gives CDR1 SGHDT, CDR2 YYEEEE. CDR3 DNA sequence: TGTGCCAGCAGCTTACTGTACAATGAGCAGTTCTTC. As protein: CASSLLYNEQFF.